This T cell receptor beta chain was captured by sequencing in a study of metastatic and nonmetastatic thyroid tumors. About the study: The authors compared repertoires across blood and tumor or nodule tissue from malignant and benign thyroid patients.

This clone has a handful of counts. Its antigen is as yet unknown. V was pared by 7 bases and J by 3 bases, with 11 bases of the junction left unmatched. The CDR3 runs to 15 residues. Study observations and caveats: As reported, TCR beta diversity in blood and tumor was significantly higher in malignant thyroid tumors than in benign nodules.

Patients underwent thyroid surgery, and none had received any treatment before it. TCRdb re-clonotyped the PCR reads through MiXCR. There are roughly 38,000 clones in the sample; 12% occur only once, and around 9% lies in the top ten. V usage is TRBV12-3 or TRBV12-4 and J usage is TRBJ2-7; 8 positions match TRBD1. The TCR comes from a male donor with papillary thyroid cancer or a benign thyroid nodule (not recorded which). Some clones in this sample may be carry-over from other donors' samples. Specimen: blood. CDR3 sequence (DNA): TGTGCCAGCATTTTTTTGTCGGACAGGGTCTACGAGCAGTACTTC. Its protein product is CASIFLSDRVYEQYF.